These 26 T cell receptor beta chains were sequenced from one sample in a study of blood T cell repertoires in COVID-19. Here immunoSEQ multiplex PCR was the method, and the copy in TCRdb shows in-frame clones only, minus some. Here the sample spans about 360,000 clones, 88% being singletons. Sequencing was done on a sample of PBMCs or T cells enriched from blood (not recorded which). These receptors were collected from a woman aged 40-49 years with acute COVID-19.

Here the CDR3 reads CASSLQGMETEAFF. In DNA form, the CDR3 reads TGCGCCAGCAGCTTACAGGGGATGGAGACTGAAGCTTTCTTT. The chain recombines TRBV5-1 with TRBJ1-1; TRBD1 matches at 7 bases. This CDR3 is 14 amino acids long. Per germline, CDR1 SGHRS and CDR2 YFSETQ. Trimming at V came to 2 bases and at J to 5 bases, leaving 6 bases not matched to a gene.

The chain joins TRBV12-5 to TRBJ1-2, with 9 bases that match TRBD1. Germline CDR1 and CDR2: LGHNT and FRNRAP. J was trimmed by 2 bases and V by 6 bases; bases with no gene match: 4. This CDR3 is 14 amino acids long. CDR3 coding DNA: TGTGCTAGTGGCGCCGGGACAGGGAACTATGGCTACACCTTC. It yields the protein CASGAGTGNYGYTF.

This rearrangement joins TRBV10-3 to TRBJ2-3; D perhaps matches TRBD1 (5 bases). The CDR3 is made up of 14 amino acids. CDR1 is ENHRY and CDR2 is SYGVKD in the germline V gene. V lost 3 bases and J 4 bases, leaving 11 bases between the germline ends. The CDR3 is CAISDPQGADTQYF. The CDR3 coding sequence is TGTGCCATCAGTGACCCGCAGGGTGCAGATACGCAGTATTTT.

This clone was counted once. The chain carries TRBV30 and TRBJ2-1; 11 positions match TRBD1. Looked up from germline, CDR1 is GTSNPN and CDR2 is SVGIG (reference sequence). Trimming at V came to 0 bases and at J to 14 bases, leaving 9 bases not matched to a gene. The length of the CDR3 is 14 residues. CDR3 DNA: TGTGCCTGGAGTGTGGGGACAGGGGGTGGGGACGAGTTCTTC. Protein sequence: CAWSVGTGGGDEFF. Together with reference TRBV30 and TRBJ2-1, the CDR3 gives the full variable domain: SQTIHQWPATLVQPVGSPLSLECTVEGTSNPNLYWYRQAAGRGLQLLFYSVGIGQISSEVPQNLSASRPQDRQFILSSKKLLLSDSGFYLCAWSVGTGGGDEFFGPGTRLTVL.

The CDR3 sequence is CASRARTGVRETQYF. CDR3 DNA sequence: TGTGCAAGTCGCGCCCGAACAGGGGTCAGGGAGACCCAGTACTTC. The chain carries TRBV12-2 and TRBJ2-5; whether TRBD1, the table's D call, matches the DNA was not checked. TRBV12-2 is reported as a pseudogene. The CDR3 is 15 amino acids.

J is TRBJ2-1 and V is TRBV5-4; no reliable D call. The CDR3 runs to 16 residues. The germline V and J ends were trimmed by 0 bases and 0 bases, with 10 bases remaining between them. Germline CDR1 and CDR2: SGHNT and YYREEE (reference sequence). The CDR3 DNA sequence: TGTGCCAGCAGCTTGGATCCGGCAGGCTCCTACAATGAGCAGTTCTTC. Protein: CASSLDPAGSYNEQFF.

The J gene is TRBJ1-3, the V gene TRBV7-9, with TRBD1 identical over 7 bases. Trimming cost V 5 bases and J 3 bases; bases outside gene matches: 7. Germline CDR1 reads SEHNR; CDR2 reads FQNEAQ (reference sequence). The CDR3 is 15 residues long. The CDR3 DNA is TGTGCCAGCAGCCCGAACAGGGGAGGTGGAAACACCATATATTTT. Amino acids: CASSPNRGGGNTIYF.

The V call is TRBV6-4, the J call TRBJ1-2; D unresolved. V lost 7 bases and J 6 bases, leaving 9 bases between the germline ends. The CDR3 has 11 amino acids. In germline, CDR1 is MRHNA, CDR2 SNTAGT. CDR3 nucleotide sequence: TGTGCCAGCATCTGGCCCCATGGCTACACCTTC. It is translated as CASIWPHGYTF.

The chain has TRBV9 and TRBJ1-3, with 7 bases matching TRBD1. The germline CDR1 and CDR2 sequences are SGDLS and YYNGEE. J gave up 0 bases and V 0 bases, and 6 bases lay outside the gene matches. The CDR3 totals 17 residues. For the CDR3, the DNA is TGTGCCAGCAGCGTAGCAGCACAGGGGCGCTCTGGAAACACCATATATTTT. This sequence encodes CASSVAAQGRSGNTIYF. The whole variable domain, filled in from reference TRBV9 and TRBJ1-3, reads DSGVTQTPKHLITATGQRVTLRCSPRSGDLSVYWYQQSLDQGLQFLIQYYNGEERAKGNILERFSAQQFPDLHSELNLSSLELGDSALYFCASSVAAQGRSGNTIYFGEGSWLTVV.

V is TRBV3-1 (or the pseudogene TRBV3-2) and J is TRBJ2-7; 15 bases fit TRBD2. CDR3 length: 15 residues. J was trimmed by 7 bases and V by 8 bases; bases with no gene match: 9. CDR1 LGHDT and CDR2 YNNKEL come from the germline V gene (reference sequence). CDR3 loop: CASGNSGTSGREQYF. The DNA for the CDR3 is TGTGCCAGCGGAAATTCCGGGACTAGCGGGAGGGAGCAGTACTTC.

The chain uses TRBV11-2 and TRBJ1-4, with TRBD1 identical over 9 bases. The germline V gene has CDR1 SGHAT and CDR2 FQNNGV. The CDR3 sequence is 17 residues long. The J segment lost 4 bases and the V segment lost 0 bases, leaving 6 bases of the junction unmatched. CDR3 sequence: CASSLDLGTGSNEKLFF. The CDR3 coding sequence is TGTGCCAGCAGCTTAGATCTGGGGACAGGGAGTAATGAAAAACTGTTTTTT.

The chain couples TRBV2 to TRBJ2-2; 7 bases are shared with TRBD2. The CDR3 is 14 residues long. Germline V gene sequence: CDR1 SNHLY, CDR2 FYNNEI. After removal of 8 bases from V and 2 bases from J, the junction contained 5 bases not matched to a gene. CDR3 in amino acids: CASLKTSNTGELFF. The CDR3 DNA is TGTGCCAGCCTTAAGACTAGCAACACCGGGGAGCTGTTTTTT.

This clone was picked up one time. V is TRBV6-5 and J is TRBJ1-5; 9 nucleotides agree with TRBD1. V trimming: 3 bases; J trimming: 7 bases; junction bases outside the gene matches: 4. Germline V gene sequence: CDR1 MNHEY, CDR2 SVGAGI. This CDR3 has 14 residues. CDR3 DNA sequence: TGTGCCAGCAGTTATGGACAGGGGCTCCAGCCCCAGCATTTT. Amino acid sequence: CASSYGQGLQPQHF.

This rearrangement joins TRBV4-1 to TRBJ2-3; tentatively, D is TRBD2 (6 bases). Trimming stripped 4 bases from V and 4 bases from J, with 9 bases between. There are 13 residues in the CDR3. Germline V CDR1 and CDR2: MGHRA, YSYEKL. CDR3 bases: TGCGCCAGCAGCCTGGGGGGACCAGATACGCAGTATTTT. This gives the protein CASSLGGPDTQYF.

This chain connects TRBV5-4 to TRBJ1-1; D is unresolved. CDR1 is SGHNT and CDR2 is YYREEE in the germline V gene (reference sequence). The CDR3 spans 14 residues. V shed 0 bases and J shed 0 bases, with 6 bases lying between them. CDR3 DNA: TGTGCCAGCAGCTTGGACATCCTGAACACTGAAGCTTTCTTT. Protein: CASSLDILNTEAFF.

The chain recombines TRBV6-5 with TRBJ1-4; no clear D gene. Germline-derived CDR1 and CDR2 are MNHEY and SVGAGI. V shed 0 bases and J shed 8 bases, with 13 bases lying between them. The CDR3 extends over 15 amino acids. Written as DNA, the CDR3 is TGTGCCAGCAGTTACTCGAATCGGGGTACGGAAAAACTGTTTTTT. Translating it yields CASSYSNRGTEKLFF.

In DNA form, the CDR3 reads TGTGCCAGCAGCTTAGATGGGAAAGGGGGCACTGAAGCTTTCTTT. This translates into CASSLDGKGGTEAFF. The V and J genes are TRBV11-2 and TRBJ1-1; TRBD1 is a possible D gene (6 bases). Germline CDR1 reads SGHAT; CDR2 reads FQNNGV. This CDR3 has 15 amino acids. The V and J ends lost 0 bases and 4 bases respectively, with 12 bases between them.

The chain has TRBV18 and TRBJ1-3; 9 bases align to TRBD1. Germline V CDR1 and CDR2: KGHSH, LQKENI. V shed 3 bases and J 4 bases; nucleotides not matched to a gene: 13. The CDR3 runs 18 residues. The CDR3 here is CASSPWDRVATYGNTIYF. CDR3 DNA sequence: TGTGCCAGCTCACCTTGGGACAGGGTTGCCACGTACGGAAACACCATATATTTT.

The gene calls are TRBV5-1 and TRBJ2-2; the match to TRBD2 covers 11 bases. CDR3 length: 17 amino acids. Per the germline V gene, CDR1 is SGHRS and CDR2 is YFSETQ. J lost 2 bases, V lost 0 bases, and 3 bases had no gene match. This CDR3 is CASSLGLAGFNTGELFF. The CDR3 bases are TGCGCCAGCAGCTTGGGACTAGCGGGGTTCAACACCGGGGAGCTGTTTTTT.

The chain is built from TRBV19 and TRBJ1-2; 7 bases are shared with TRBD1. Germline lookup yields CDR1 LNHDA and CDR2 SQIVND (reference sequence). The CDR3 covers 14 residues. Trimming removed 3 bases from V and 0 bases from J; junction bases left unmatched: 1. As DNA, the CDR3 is TGTGCCAGTAGTATGGGACAGTCTAACTATGGCTACACCTTC. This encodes CASSMGQSNYGYTF. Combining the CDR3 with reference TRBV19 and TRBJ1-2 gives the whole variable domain DGGITQSPKYLFRKEGQNVTLSCEQNLNHDAMYWYRQDPGQGLRLIYYSQIVNDFQKGDIAEGYSVSREKKESFPLTVTSAQKNPTAFYLCASSMGQSNYGYTFGSGTRLTVV.

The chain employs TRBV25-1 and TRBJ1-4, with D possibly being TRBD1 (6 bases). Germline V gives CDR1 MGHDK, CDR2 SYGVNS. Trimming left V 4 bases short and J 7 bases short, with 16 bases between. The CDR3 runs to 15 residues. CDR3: CASSVPGQGVEKLFF. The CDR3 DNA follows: TGTGCCAGCAGTGTTCCGGGACAAGGAGTTGAAAAACTGTTTTTT.

The DNA of the CDR3 is TGCAGCGCGCGAGCAGGTTATGGCTACACCTTC. It codes for CSARAGYGYTF. This chain uses TRBV29-1 with TRBJ1-2; D is unclear. Deletions cut 7 bases from V and 5 bases from J, with 11 bases between. The length of the CDR3 is 11 residues. Looked up from germline, CDR1 is SQVTM and CDR2 is ANQGSEA.

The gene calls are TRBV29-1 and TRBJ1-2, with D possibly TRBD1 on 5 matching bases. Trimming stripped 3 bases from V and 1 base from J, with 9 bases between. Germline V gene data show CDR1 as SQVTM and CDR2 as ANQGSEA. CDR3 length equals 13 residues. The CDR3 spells CSVEMDINYGYTF. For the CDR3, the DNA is TGCAGCGTTGAGATGGACATTAACTATGGCTACACCTTC.

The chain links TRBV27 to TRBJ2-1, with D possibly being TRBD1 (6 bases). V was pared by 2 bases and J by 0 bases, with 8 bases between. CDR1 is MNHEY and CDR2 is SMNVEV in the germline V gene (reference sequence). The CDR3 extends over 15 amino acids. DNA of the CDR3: TGTGCCAGCAGTTTAGCCAGGGGCTCCTACAATGAGCAGTTCTTC. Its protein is CASSLARGSYNEQFF.

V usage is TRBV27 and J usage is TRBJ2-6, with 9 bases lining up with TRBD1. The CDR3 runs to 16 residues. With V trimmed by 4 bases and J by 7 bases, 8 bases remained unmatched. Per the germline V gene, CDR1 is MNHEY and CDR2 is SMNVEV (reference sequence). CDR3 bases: TGTGCCAGCAGTTCGGACAGGGGAACTAGAGCCAACGTCCTGACTTTC. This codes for CASSSDRGTRANVLTF. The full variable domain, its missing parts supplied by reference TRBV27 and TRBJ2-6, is EAQVTQNPRYLITVTGKKLTVTCSQNMNHEYMSWYRQDPGLGLRQIYYSMNVEVTDKGDVPEGYKVSRKEKRNFPLILESPSPNQTSLYFCASSSDRGTRANVLTFGAGSRLTVL.

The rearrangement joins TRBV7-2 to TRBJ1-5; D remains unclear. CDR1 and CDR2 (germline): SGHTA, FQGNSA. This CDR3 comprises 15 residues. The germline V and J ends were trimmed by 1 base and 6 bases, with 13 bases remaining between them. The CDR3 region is CASSLVPAEAQPQHF. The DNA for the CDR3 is TGTGCCAGCAGCTTAGTCCCAGCTGAGGCTCAGCCCCAGCATTTT.